This T cell receptor (beta chain) was observed in a study of OX40 agonist ivuxolimab in advanced cancers. Study overall: At doses from 0.01 to 10 mg/kg, patients were given intravenous ivuxolimab every 2 weeks. With a range of roughly 20 to 85, age averaged about 58 years, and more than 75% were male. Anti-PD-1, anti-PD-L1 or anti-CTLA-4 therapy given earlier was allowed, and roughly 40% had some.

CDR1 is SGHAT, CDR2 FQNNGV, per germline. V gave up 5 bases and J gave up 9 bases; unmatched junction bases: 13. The CDR3 is 16 residues long. The assay was immunoSEQ multiplex PCR, and TCRdb's table has in-frame clones only and misses some. This repertoire shows tens of thousands of clones, roughly nine tenths found once; its top ten account for under 3.5%. The starting material was CD4+ or CD8+ T cells sorted from blood, obtained in a trial of the OX40 agonist ivuxolimab. The receptor was derived from an adult with an advanced solid tumor such as melanoma, head and neck, liver or kidney cancer. The rearrangement joins TRBV11-2 to TRBJ2-1; 10 bases match TRBD2. The CDR3 sequence is CASSRNNVAGGSEQFF. The CDR3 DNA is TGTGCCAGCAGCCGCAATAATGTAGCGGGGGGCTCTGAGCAGTTCTTC. The full variable domain, rest sourced from reference TRBV11-2 and TRBJ2-1, is EAGVAQSPRYKIIEKRQSVAFWCNPISGHATLYWYQQILGQGPKLLIQFQNNGVVDDSQLPKDRFSAERLKGVDSTLKIQPAKLEDSAVYLCASSRNNVAGGSEQFFGPGTRLTVL.